This T cell receptor beta chain was sequenced during a study of cytotoxic CD8 clonotypes in ibrutinib-treated CLL. At the level of the study: Response samples came after a median 12 months of treatment, range 6 to 36.

TCRdb's copy holds only in-frame clones and misses some; the assay was immunoSEQ multiplex PCR. The sample consists of 140,000 to 150,000 clones, 76% of them appearing once. Notes on this clone: Its antigen remains unidentified.

The CDR3 extends over 16 amino acids. Germline-derived CDR1 and CDR2 are KGHSH and LQKENI. V was cut by 0 bases and J by 1 base, with 12 bases left in between. Study-wide findings and caveats: An increase in clonality occurred at ibrutinib response, followed by a return toward baseline at progression.

The input for sequencing was PBMCs, taken after 24 months of ibrutinib treatment. V gene TRBV18 combines with J gene TRBJ1-1; no reliable D call. This TCR derives from a human donor with chronic lymphocytic leukemia. The CDR3 sequence: CASSPPGLSQNTEAFF. Here the CDR3 DNA reads TGTGCCAGCTCACCACCCGGCTTATCCCAGAACACTGAAGCTTTCTTT.